The rows below give T cell receptor beta chains drawn from one sample of a study of post-analysis software for immune sequencing data. One entry per CDR3 protein, called by TCRdb with MiXCR from the PCR reads. This sample yields 180,000 or so distinct CDR3 sequences, of which approximately 28% are seen a single time; 3% to 3.5% belongs to the top ten. Sequenced sample: blood. These TCRs come from a girl under 18 with multiple sclerosis. CDR3s include the opening cysteine and the closing phenylalanine or tryptophan. The D gene is left open where the match is weak. A row's size may be missing; if present it is once, few, many or a size class.

D gene	V gene	clone size	J gene	CDR3 protein	CDR3 DNA
.	TRBV10-3	many	TRBJ1-5	CAISVGNQPQHF	TGTGCCATCAGTGTTGGGAATCAGCCCCAGCATTTT
.	TRBV12-3/TRBV12-4	few	TRBJ2-2	CASSFFGGELFF	TGTGCCAGCAGTTTCTTCGGCGGGGAGCTGTTTTTT
.	TRBV20-1	.	TRBJ1-2	CSARGTPTNYGYTF	TGCAGTGCTAGAGGGACACCGACTAACTATGGCTACACCTTC
TRBD1	TRBV7-9	.	TRBJ1-5	CASSWGQGVRNQPQHF	TGTGCCAGCAGCTGGGGACAGGGAGTACGGAATCAGCCCCAGCATTTT
.	TRBV7-7	many	TRBJ2-1	CASSQDYGNEQFF	TGTGCCAGCAGCCAGGACTACGGCAATGAGCAGTTCTTC
.	TRBV19	.	TRBJ2-7	CASRQASSYEQYF	TGTGCCAGTAGACAGGCAAGCTCCTACGAGCAGTACTTC
.	TRBV21-1	.	TRBJ1-5	CASSKPDTRGNQPQHF	TGTGCCAGCAGCAAACCGGACACGAGAGGGAATCAGCCCCAGCATTTT
.	TRBV5-1	many	TRBJ2-7	CASSLTPTAYEQYF	TGCGCCAGCAGTCTAACACCCACCGCCTACGAGCAGTACTTC
.	TRBV28	many	TRBJ2-7	CASSSGQTYEQYF	TGTGCCAGCAGTTCCGGACAGACCTACGAGCAGTACTTC
TRBD1	TRBV15	.	TRBJ1-1	CATSRSFGQGNTEAFF	TGTGCCACCAGCCGCTCGTTCGGACAGGGGAACACTGAAGCTTTCTTT
.	TRBV5-6	many	TRBJ1-5	CASSLGRYSNQPQHF	TGTGCCAGCAGCTTGGGGCGGTATAGCAATCAGCCCCAGCATTTT
.	TRBV29-1	.	TRBJ1-2	CSVERGSANYSYTF	TGCAGCGTTGAACGCGGCAGTGCGAACTATAGCTACACCTTC
TRBD2	TRBV29-1	many	TRBJ2-7	CSVEDGEGRPDYSYEQYF	TGCAGCGTTGAAGATGGGGAGGGAAGACCAGACTACTCCTACGAGCAGTACTTC
.	TRBV5-1	few	TRBJ1-4	CASSSAGQSNEKLFF	TGCGCCAGCAGCTCGGCAGGACAGTCTAATGAAAAACTGTTTTTT
.	TRBV7-9	.	TRBJ2-5	CASSRVQETQYF	TGTGCCAGCAGCAGGGTCCAAGAGACCCAGTACTTC
.	TRBV6-5	many	TRBJ2-1	CASSYGGSGYEQFF	TGTGCCAGCAGTTACGGGGGTAGCGGCTATGAGCAGTTCTTC
.	TRBV6-5	many	TRBJ2-5	CASSYSATGAETQYF	TGTGCCAGCAGTTACTCGGCCACTGGGGCTGAGACCCAGTACTTC
.	TRBV20-1	many	TRBJ2-7	CSASPIDRTLLYEQYF	TGCAGTGCTAGTCCTATTGACAGGACCTTGCTCTACGAGCAGTACTTC
TRBD2	TRBV5-1	many	TRBJ2-7	CASSLAGGPDEQYF	TGCGCCAGCAGCTTAGCGGGAGGGCCGGACGAGCAGTACTTC
TRBD1	TRBV7-8	few	TRBJ2-2	CASSLARGRTGELFF	TGTGCCAGCAGCTTAGCGAGGGGGCGCACCGGGGAGCTGTTTTTT
.	TRBV20-1	.	TRBJ2-7	CSARPKGSYEQYF	TGCAGTGCTAGACCTAAAGGCAGCTACGAGCAGTACTTC
.	TRBV11-2	few	TRBJ2-3	CASSLRPATSTDTQYF	TGTGCCAGCAGCTTACGCCCAGCCACTAGCACAGATACGCAGTATTTT
TRBD2	TRBV20-1	many	TRBJ2-1	CSARLAGVNEQFF	TGCAGTGCTAGGCTAGCGGGAGTCAATGAGCAGTTCTTC
.	TRBV29-1	.	TRBJ1-4	CSGEAGREKLFF	TGCAGCGGTGAAGCGGGTCGGGAAAAACTGTTTTTT
TRBD1	TRBV11-2	few	TRBJ2-2	CASSQTGVNTGELFF	TGTGCCAGCAGCCAGACAGGGGTCAACACCGGGGAGCTGTTTTTT
.	TRBV7-2	many	TRBJ2-3	CASSLAGVSQYF	TGTGCCAGCAGCTTAGCGGGGGTATCGCAGTATTTT
.	TRBV7-6	.	TRBJ2-7	CASSSGRYEQYF	TGTGCCAGCAGCTCAGGACGCTACGAGCAGTACTTC